One T cell receptor (beta chain) is described in this entry. This record belongs to a study of control samples from healthy donors and cancer patients. Trimming stripped 7 bases from V and 6 bases from J, with 18 bases between. The CDR3 is 14 amino acids. Germline V gene data show CDR1 as SNHLY and CDR2 as FYNNEI. Sequencing was performed with immunoSEQ multiplex PCR; in TCRdb, only in-frame clones are kept and a portion is missing. The sample contains 150,000 or so clones, 80% to 90% of which appear only once. This clonotype was obtained from a man between 18 and 29 years old in good health. V and J are TRBV2 and TRBJ1-1; D call uncertain. Material: blood. CDR3 DNA sequence: TGTGCCAGCACCCGAGTAAAGGGCAGCTCTGAAGCTTTCTTT. This translates into CASTRVKGSSEAFF.